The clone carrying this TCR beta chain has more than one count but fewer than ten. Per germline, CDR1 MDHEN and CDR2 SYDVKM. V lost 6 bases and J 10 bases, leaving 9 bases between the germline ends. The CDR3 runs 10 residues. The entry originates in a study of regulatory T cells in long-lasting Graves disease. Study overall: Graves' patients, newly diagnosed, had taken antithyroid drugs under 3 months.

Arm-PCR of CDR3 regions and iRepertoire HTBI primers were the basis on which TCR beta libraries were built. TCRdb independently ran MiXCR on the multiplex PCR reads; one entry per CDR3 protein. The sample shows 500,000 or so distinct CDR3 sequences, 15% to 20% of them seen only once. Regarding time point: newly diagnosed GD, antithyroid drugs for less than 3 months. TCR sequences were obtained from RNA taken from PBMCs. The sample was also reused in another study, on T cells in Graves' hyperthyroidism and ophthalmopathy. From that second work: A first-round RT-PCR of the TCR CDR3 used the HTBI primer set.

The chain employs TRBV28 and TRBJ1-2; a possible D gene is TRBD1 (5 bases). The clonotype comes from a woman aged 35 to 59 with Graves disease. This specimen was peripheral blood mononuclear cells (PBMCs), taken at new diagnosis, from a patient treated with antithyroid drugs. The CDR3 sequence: CASRAGVYTF. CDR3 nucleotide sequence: TGTGCCAGCAGAGCGGGGGTCTACACCTTC.